The TCR beta chain described here comes from a study of spatial heterogeneity in lung cancer. TCRdb reprocessed the 5' RACE reads with MiXCR, giving one entry per CDR3 protein. The sample holds approximately 66,000 distinct CDR3 sequences, around 6% seen once. Germline assignment: CDR1 MDHEN and CDR2 SYDVKM. Trimming pared 5 bases from V and 8 bases from J, leaving 18 bases between. The CDR3 has 15 residues. The time point: sample taken at primary tumor resection. This TCR was sampled from a female donor with early-stage non-small cell lung cancer. The material sequenced was PBMCs, taken at surgery. The rearrangement joins TRBV28 to TRBJ1-4; D uncertain. The CDR3 nucleotides read TGTGCCAGCAGTCTCCCGGGCGTATTCTTGGAAAAACTGTTTTTT. This codes for CASSLPGVFLEKLFF.